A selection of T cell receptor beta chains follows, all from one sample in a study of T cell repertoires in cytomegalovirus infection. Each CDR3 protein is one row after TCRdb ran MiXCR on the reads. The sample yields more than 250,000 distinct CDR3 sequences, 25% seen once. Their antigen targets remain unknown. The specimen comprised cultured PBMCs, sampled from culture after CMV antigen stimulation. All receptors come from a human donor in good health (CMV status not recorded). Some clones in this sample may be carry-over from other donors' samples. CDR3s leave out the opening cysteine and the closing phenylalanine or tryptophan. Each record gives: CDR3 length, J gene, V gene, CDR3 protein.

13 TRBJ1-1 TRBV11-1 ASSPLDSLNTEAF
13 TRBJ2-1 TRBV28 ASSPPGLGYNEQF
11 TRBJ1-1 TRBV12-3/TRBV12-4 ASSKGVATEAF
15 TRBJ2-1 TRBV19 ASSRGTSGSGYNEQF
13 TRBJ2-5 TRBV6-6 ASSYWPDGRETQY
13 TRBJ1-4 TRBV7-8 ASSFIGQGEGKLF
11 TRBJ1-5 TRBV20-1 SASEGVSQPQH
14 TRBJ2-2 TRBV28 ASSPMGQGSTGELF
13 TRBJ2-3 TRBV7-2 ASSLARPRGDTQY
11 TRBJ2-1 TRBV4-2 ASSQAEHDEQF
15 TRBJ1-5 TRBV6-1 ASSSGQGPYSNQPQH
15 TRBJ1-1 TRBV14 ASSQEGNLRDGTEAF
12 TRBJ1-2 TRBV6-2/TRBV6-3 ASSYPGTIGGYT
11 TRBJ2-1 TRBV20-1 SASITGYNEQF
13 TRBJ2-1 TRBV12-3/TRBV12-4 ASSSQAGGDNEQF
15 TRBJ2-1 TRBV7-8 ASSLIPAGGSYNEQF
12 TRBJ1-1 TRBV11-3 ASSFGRQGSEAF
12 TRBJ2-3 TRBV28 ASSFVVAVDTQY
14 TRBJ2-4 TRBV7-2 ASSNRRGFAKNIQY
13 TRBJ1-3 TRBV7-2 ASSLDTGRGNTIY
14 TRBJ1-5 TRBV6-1 ASSELTGARGQPQH
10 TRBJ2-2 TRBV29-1 SVALTTGELF
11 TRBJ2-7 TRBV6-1 ASSPPGFYEQY
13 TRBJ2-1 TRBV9 ASSVVGSSRNEQF
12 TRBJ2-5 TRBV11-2 ASSPHRTQETQY
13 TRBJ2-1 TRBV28 ASSLSGLAGVEQF
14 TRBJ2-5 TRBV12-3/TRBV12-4 ASSPVGSGIQETQY
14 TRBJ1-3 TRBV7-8 ASQLVLWDSGNTIY
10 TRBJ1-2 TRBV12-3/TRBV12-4 ASTSGGYGYT
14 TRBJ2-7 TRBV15 ATSPWTSGRKYEQY
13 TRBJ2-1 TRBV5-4 ASSTGTSDFNEQF
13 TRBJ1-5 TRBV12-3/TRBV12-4 ASSSGTGFGQPQH
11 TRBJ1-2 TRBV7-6 ASSFENPYGYT
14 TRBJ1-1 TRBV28 ASSLLATGRNTEAF
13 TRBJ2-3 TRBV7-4 ASSPPDREADTQY
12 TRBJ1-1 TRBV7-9 ASSLTKSNTEAF
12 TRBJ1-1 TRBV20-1 SASPGQGRREAF
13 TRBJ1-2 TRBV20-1 SARYAGTGGFGYT
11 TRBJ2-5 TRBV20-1 SASGSGVETQY
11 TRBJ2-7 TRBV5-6 ASSGSATYEQY
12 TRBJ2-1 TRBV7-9 ASSLLGLGPEQF
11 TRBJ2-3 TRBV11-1 ASSHTTADTQY
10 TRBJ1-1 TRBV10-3 AISVEDTEAF
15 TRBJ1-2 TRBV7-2 ASTTSQTGPRTYGYT